The 19 T cell receptor beta chains presented below share a single source sample, sequenced in a study of regulatory T cells in long-lasting Graves disease. Time point meaning: newly diagnosed GD, antithyroid drugs for less than 3 months. PBMC-derived RNA was used for the TCR library. Building of the TCR beta libraries involved iRepertoire HTBI primers and Arm-PCR of CDR3 regions. In TCRdb, the multiplex PCR reads were re-called with MiXCR into one record per CDR3 protein. The top ten clones hold 20% to 25% of a sample with 350,000 to 500,000 distinct CDR3 sequences, about 16% of them seen once. The same sample was also studied in work on T cells in Graves' hyperthyroidism and ophthalmopathy.

Sample: peripheral blood mononuclear cells (PBMCs), taken at new diagnosis, from a patient treated with antithyroid drugs. The receptors come from a woman aged 18-29 years with Graves disease.

This clonotype was picked up a small number of times. The chain employs TRBV29-1 and TRBJ2-7; maybe TRBD1 (6 bases). CDR1 is SQVTM and CDR2 is ANQGSEA in the germline V gene. The CDR3 runs 11 residues. The DNA for the CDR3 is TGCGGGGCAGGGGTTGCGTACGAGCAGTACTTC. Translating gives CGAGVAYEQYF.

This clonotype was detected ten times or more. The rearrangement uses TRBV20-1 and TRBJ2-7; tentatively, D is TRBD1 or TRBD2 (5 bases each). Per the germline V gene, CDR1 is DFQATT and CDR2 is SNEGSKA (reference sequence). The ends were cut back, 6 bases at V and 3 bases at J, with 21 bases in the middle. This CDR3 region has 15 residues. DNA for the CDR3: TGCAGTGCATACCGGCCGGGACCAAATATCTACGAGCAGTACTTC. As protein: CSAYRPGPNIYEQYF.

This clonotype was observed at least ten times. V and J are TRBV6-2 or TRBV6-3 and TRBJ2-3; 7 positions match TRBD2. CDR1 and CDR2 (germline): MNHEY, SVGEGT. The CDR3 is 20 residues long. Trimming removed 3 bases from V and 1 base from J; junction bases left unmatched: 19. CDR3 in DNA: TGTGCCAGCAGTTATGTGGGAGTCTACGGGGGAGGGCCTCGCACAGATACGCAGTATTTT. It is translated as CASSYVGVYGGGPRTDTQYF.

In this sample, this clonotype turned up many times. The chain employs TRBV6-1 and TRBJ2-5; 8 bases map to TRBD1. The ends lost 3 bases at V and 1 base at J; junction bases unmatched: 4. This CDR3 has 15 residues. The germline CDR1 and CDR2 sequences are MNHNS and SASEGT. The CDR3 is CASSESDRAQETQYF. CDR3 in DNA: TGTGCCAGCAGTGAGTCGGACAGGGCCCAAGAGACCCAGTACTTC.

This clonotype was counted between two and nine times. The chain uses TRBV27 and TRBJ2-7, with D uncertain. Deletions cut 6 bases from V and 0 bases from J, with 15 bases between. Germline V CDR1 and CDR2: MNHEY, SMNVEV (reference sequence). The CDR3 sequence is 15 residues long. CDR3 in amino acids: CASRDLGHSSYEQYF. In DNA form, the CDR3 reads TGTGCCAGCAGGGACCTGGGTCATAGCTCCTACGAGCAGTACTTC.

This clonotype showed up just a few times. The gene calls are TRBV6-2 or TRBV6-3 and TRBJ1-1; D unresolved. V dropped 6 bases and J dropped 1 base, with 12 bases sitting between them. The V gene's germline CDR1 is MNHEY and CDR2 SVGEGT. This CDR3 has 14 amino acids. The CDR3 nucleotides read TGTGCCAGCAGAGAGCCGGGCAGGAACACTGAAGCTTTCTTT. Encoded protein: CASREPGRNTEAFF.

This clonotype occurred many times. The chain recombines TRBV5-1 with TRBJ2-1; 8 nucleotides match TRBD2. Germline V lookup: CDR1 SGHRS, CDR2 YFSETQ. V was pared by 4 bases and J by 5 bases, with 17 bases of the junction left unmatched. This CDR3 contains 18 residues. Written as DNA, the CDR3 is TGCGCCAGCAGCCTCGTGGGCAGTGCGGGGGGAGGCGACAATGAGCAGTTCTTC. Translating gives CASSLVGSAGGGDNEQFF.

The sample holds many counts of this clonotype. The chain joins TRBV29-1 to TRBJ2-7; possibly TRBD2 for D (6 bases). Per the germline V gene, CDR1 is SQVTM and CDR2 is ANQGSEA. The CDR3 consists of 14 residues. V gave up 5 bases and J gave up 2 bases, with 16 bases separating them. CDR3 in amino acids: CSVIDAGSTYEQYF. CDR3 coding DNA: TGCAGCGTTATCGACGCGGGATCGACCTACGAGCAGTACTTC.

A few counts support this clonotype. This rearrangement joins TRBV18 to TRBJ2-7; D is perhaps TRBD1 (6 bases). The CDR3 is made up of 15 amino acids. V lost 6 bases, J lost 2 bases, and 17 bases lay in between. Per germline, CDR1 KGHSH and CDR2 LQKENI. CDR3 nucleotides: TGTGCCAGCTCGCCCCCACAGGGTGGGACCTACGAGCAGTACTTC. Translated: CASSPPQGGTYEQYF.

This clonotype showed up just a few times. J is TRBJ2-1 and V is TRBV27; 7 bases are shared with TRBD2. Trimming at V came to 3 bases and at J to 2 bases, leaving 4 bases not matched to a gene. This CDR3 comprises 15 residues. Germline assignment: CDR1 MNHEY and CDR2 SMNVEV (reference sequence). The CDR3 reads CASSLRESPYNEQFF. DNA for the CDR3: TGTGCCAGCAGTTTGCGGGAGTCCCCCTACAATGAGCAGTTCTTC.

This clonotype has ten or more counts. The rearrangement links TRBV5-1 to TRBJ2-7, with 7 bases matching TRBD2. The CDR3 runs to 16 residues. Germline V gives CDR1 SGHRS, CDR2 YFSETQ. The trim removed 0 bases at V and 1 base at J, leaving 7 bases unmatched. The CDR3 here is CASSLAQASGSYEQYF. CDR3 sequence (DNA): TGCGCCAGCAGCTTGGCCCAGGCTAGCGGTTCCTACGAGCAGTACTTC. Supplemented by reference TRBV5-1 and TRBJ2-7, the full variable domain reads KAGVTQTPRYLIKTRGQQVTLSCSPISGHRSVSWYQQTPGQGLQFLFEYFSETQRNKGNFPGRFSGRQFSNSRSEMNVSTLELGDSALYLCASSLAQASGSYEQYFGPGTRLTVT.

This clonotype appeared many times. V usage is TRBV27 and J usage is TRBJ1-2, with 10 bases matching TRBD1. The CDR3 is made up of 15 amino acids. Germline V CDR1 and CDR2: MNHEY, SMNVEV (reference sequence). V trimming: 4 bases; J trimming: 3 bases; junction bases outside the gene matches: 5. In DNA form, the CDR3 reads TGTGCCAGCAGTTCTCCGGGACAGGGGTACTATGGCTACACCTTC. It specifies CASSSPGQGYYGYTF.

There are a few counts of this clonotype. The V gene is TRBV4-1, the J gene TRBJ2-7; D remains unclear. Between the trimmed V and J ends, which lost 0 bases and 3 bases, there was a span of 9 bases. The CDR3 extends over 14 amino acids. Germline-derived CDR1 and CDR2 are MGHRA and YSYEKL. The chain's CDR3 is CASSQDPEYYEQYF. The CDR3 DNA is TGCGCCAGCAGCCAAGATCCCGAGTACTACGAGCAGTACTTC.

This clonotype was found many times. J is TRBJ1-5 and V is TRBV4-2; 9 nucleotides agree with TRBD1. V shed 0 bases and J 6 bases; nucleotides not matched to a gene: 6. CDR3 length: 16 residues. Germline CDR1 and CDR2: LGHNA and YNFKEQ. CDR3 in amino acids: CASSQEAQGATQPQHF. In DNA, the CDR3 is TGTGCCAGCAGCCAAGAAGCACAGGGGGCAACTCAGCCCCAGCATTTT.

This clonotype was observed at least ten times. V usage is TRBV6-1 and J usage is TRBJ2-3; 9 nucleotides match TRBD2. The CDR3 length is 15 residues. Germline V gene data show CDR1 as MNHNS and CDR2 as SASEGT. V was pared by 10 bases and J by 6 bases, with 14 bases of the junction left unmatched. The CDR3 loop is CATRLGGRAEDTQYF. DNA of the CDR3: TGTGCCACCCGCCTTGGCGGGAGGGCCGAGGATACGCAGTATTTT.

Only a few counts were recorded for this clonotype. The chain has TRBV5-1 and TRBJ2-1, with D tentatively TRBD1 or TRBD2 (5 bases each). CDR1 and CDR2 from the germline V gene are SGHRS and YFSETQ. With 3 bases removed from V and 9 bases from J, the gap between germline ends came to 10 bases. There are 12 residues in the CDR3. CDR3 sequence (DNA): TGCGCCAGCAGCTCTGGGGCGGGTGAGCAGTTCTTC. It codes for CASSSGAGEQFF.

This clonotype was detected ten times or more. The J gene is TRBJ2-1, the V gene TRBV11-2, with 12 bases identical to TRBD1. The ends lost 8 bases at V and 9 bases at J; junction bases unmatched: 17. This CDR3 contains 17 residues. CDR1 is SGHAT and CDR2 is FQNNGV in the germline V gene. The CDR3 coding sequence is TGTGCCAGCCTCCCTCGCGACCGGGACAGGGGGCTGGGTGAGCAGTTCTTC. Protein product: CASLPRDRDRGLGEQFF.

This clonotype was recorded a few times. The gene calls are TRBV5-1 and TRBJ2-7, with D perhaps matching TRBD1 (5 bases). Germline CDR1 and CDR2: SGHRS and YFSETQ. CDR3 length: 16 amino acids. The V and J ends lost 3 bases and 0 bases respectively, with 16 bases between them. The CDR3 region has the DNA TGCGCCAGCAGCTCCGGCAGGGCCCCAAACTCCTACGAGCAGTACTTC. This sequence encodes CASSSGRAPNSYEQYF.

In its sample, this clonotype was seen many times. The genes are TRBV20-1 and TRBJ2-3; 8 bases are a match to TRBD2. The germline V gene encodes CDR1 DFQATT and CDR2 SNEGSKA (reference sequence). CDR3 length: 14 residues. V lost 6 bases, J lost 5 bases, and 10 bases stayed unmatched. CDR3 sequence reads: CSAPDLGGGDTQYF. In nucleotides, the CDR3 is TGCAGTGCGCCGGACCTCGGGGGGGGAGATACGCAGTATTTT.